Following are 30 T cell receptor beta chains from one sample sequenced in a study of T cells in Graves' hyperthyroidism and ophthalmopathy. TCR beta CDR3 regions were amplified from RNA transcripts. Primed by the HTBI set, a first-round RT-PCR was run on the TCR CDR3. TCRdb re-called the multiplex PCR reads through MiXCR, storing one row per CDR3 protein. The sample lists 650,000 to 700,000 distinct CDR3 sequences, roughly 17% occurring once. Sequencing was performed on blood. These receptor sequences come from a man in his forties or fifties with Graves' hyperthyroidism.

This chain uses TRBV28 with TRBJ1-1, with D tentatively TRBD1 (5 bases). V lost 5 bases, J lost 6 bases, and 13 bases lay in between. CDR3 length equals 13 residues. Germline-derived CDR1 and CDR2 are MDHEN and SYDVKM. CDR3 loop: CASSGGAGPEAFF. CDR3 bases: TGTGCCAGCAGTGGAGGGGCAGGCCCTGAAGCTTTCTTT.

In regard to this clonotype: It may be a read error: a sequence one base away is much more abundant. This sequence joins TRBV2 and TRBJ2-7, with D perhaps TRBD2 (6 bases). The CDR3 runs 13 residues. The V end lost 6 bases, the J end lost 1 base, and 10 bases lay between the germline ends. Germline CDR1 is SNHLY and CDR2 is FYNNEI. CDR3 amino acids: CASRVGTSYEQYF. In DNA, the CDR3 is TGTGCCAGCAGAGTCGGGACTTCCTACGAGCAGTACTTC. The whole variable domain, filled in from reference TRBV2 and TRBJ2-7, reads EPEVTQTPSHQVTQMGQEVILRCVPISNHLYFYWYRQILGQKVEFLVSFYNNEISEKSEIFDDQFSVERPDGSNFTLKIRSTKLEDSAMYFCASRVGTSYEQYFGPGTRLTVT.

The table lists this clonotype with a few counts. The chain combines TRBV6-5 with TRBJ1-2; the D gene is possibly TRBD1 (5 bases). This CDR3 spans 14 amino acids. Germline loops: CDR1 MNHEY, CDR2 SVGAGI. V was pared by 4 bases and J by 5 bases, with 14 bases between. This CDR3 is CASSSGDFSYGYTF. CDR3 nucleotide sequence: TGTGCCAGCAGTTCCGGGGACTTTTCGTATGGCTACACCTTC.

This clonotype was picked up a small number of times. CDR3 nucleotides: TGTGCCAGCCGTCCCGGGACAGGGGGCTATGGCTACACCTTC. Encoded protein: CASRPGTGGYGYTF. The chain employs TRBV2 and TRBJ1-2; TRBD1 aligns across 11 bases. This CDR3 region has 14 residues. Trimming took 8 bases from V and 4 from J; bases not matched to a gene: 6. Germline V gives CDR1 SNHLY, CDR2 FYNNEI.

At least ten counts were recorded for this clonotype. V usage is TRBV18 and J usage is TRBJ2-5; weak D call: TRBD1 (6 bases). The CDR3 is made up of 15 amino acids. Per the germline V gene, CDR1 is KGHSH and CDR2 is LQKENI. Trimming took 0 bases from V and 1 from J, leaving 9 bases between them. The CDR3 loop reads CASSPPSRGQETQYF. In DNA, the CDR3 is TGTGCCAGCTCACCACCTAGCAGGGGCCAAGAGACCCAGTACTTC.

Only a few counts were recorded for this clonotype. The chain has TRBV10-3 and TRBJ2-3; 7 bases are a match to TRBD2. The V segment lost 2 bases and the J segment 5 bases; nucleotides outside the gene matches: 10. The CDR3 runs to 16 residues. Germline CDR1 reads ENHRY; CDR2 reads SYGVKD. The CDR3 is CAISELQRDRVDTQYF. The CDR3, as DNA: TGTGCCATCAGTGAGCTCCAGCGGGACCGGGTAGATACGCAGTATTTT.

This clonotype came up a few times. The chain is built from TRBV7-9 and TRBJ1-1, with no clear D. The CDR3 is made up of 14 amino acids. Germline V gene lookup returns CDR1 SEHNR and CDR2 FQNEAQ (reference sequence). Trimming removed 3 bases from V and 1 base from J, with 9 bases in between. In DNA form, the CDR3 reads TGTGCCAGCAGCTTGATGATGGGGAACACTGAAGCTTTCTTT. Translated, it gives CASSLMMGNTEAFF.

This chain joins TRBV29-1 and TRBJ1-1; TRBD1 aligns across 9 bases. Trimming took 4 bases from V and 0 from J; bases not matched to a gene: 6. Germline V gene data show CDR1 as SQVTM and CDR2 as ANQGSEA. The CDR3 is made up of 15 amino acids. CDR3 loop: CSVVGTGPLNTEAFF. CDR3 nucleotide sequence: TGCAGCGTTGTAGGGACAGGGCCTTTGAACACTGAAGCTTTCTTT.

In nucleotides, the CDR3 is TGCAGCGTTTTAGCCGGGACTAGCGGGAGAAGAAGAGAGACCCAGTACTTC. Translating it yields CSVLAGTSGRRRETQYF. The chain is built from TRBV29-1 and TRBJ2-5; TRBD2 matches at 14 bases. The J segment lost 4 bases and the V segment lost 5 bases, leaving 12 bases of the junction unmatched. The CDR3 spans 17 residues. Germline V gives CDR1 SQVTM, CDR2 ANQGSEA.

This clonotype was observed at least ten times. This rearrangement joins TRBV9 to TRBJ2-1; TRBD1 matches at 11 bases. Looked up from germline, CDR1 is SGDLS and CDR2 is YYNGEE. V shed 3 bases and J 7 bases; nucleotides not matched to a gene: 3. This CDR3 region has 14 residues. The CDR3: CASSDGTGGNEQFF. CDR3 DNA: TGTGCCAGCAGCGACGGGACAGGGGGAAATGAGCAGTTCTTC.

This clonotype was observed a handful of times. The rearrangement uses TRBV29-1 and TRBJ1-4; D gene ambiguous. Trimming removed 7 bases at V and 5 bases at J, with 5 bases between. The CDR3 has 10 residues. In germline, CDR1 is SQVTM, CDR2 ANQGSEA. The DNA of the CDR3 is TGCAGCGCTGAGAATGAAAAACTGTTTTTT. Protein: CSAENEKLFF.

The J gene is TRBJ2-1, the V gene TRBV15; no definite D call. Per germline, CDR1 LNHNV and CDR2 YYDKDF (reference sequence). CDR3 length equals 14 residues. The V and J ends lost 0 bases and 4 bases respectively, with 7 bases between them. CDR3 bases: TGTGCCACCAGCAGAGATGCCAATTACAATGAGCAGTTCTTC. Translated, it gives CATSRDANYNEQFF. The full variable domain, its missing parts supplied by reference TRBV15 and TRBJ2-1, is DAMVIQNPRYQVTQFGKPVTLSCSQTLNHNVMYWYQQKSSQAPKLLFHYYDKDFNNEADTPDNFQSRRPNTSFCFLDIRSPGLGDTAMYLCATSRDANYNEQFFGPGTRLTVL.

This clonotype was seen repeatedly, ten times or more. The chain recombines TRBV30 with TRBJ1-1; D unresolved. CDR3 length equals 13 residues. Germline lookup yields CDR1 GTSNPN and CDR2 SVGIG (reference sequence). V shed 2 bases and J shed 4 bases, with 11 bases lying between them. The CDR3 nucleotides read TGTGCCTGGAGTCCTCCTTGGGGCACTGAAGCTTTCTTT. Its protein product is CAWSPPWGTEAFF.

This rearrangement joins TRBV20-1 to TRBJ1-2, with 8 bases lining up with TRBD1. With V trimmed by 0 bases and J by 2 bases, 5 bases remained unmatched. The CDR3 has 15 residues. Germline CDR1 and CDR2: DFQATT and SNEGSKA (reference sequence). The CDR3 spells CSARDLGQVNYGYTF. The CDR3 DNA reads TGCAGTGCTAGAGATCTGGGACAGGTGAACTATGGCTACACCTTC.

This clonotype has at least ten counts. The CDR3 reads CASTPVTGETEAFF. The CDR3 bases are TGTGCCAGCACCCCCGTGACAGGGGAGACTGAAGCTTTCTTT. The genes are TRBV27 and TRBJ1-1; 8 nucleotides align to TRBD1. V lost 7 bases and J lost 5; bases outside the gene matches: 9. Germline assignment: CDR1 MNHEY and CDR2 SMNVEV (reference sequence). The CDR3 extends over 14 amino acids.

The sample holds a few counts of this clonotype. This sequence joins TRBV27 and TRBJ2-7; possible D gene TRBD1, 5 bases. The V and J ends lost 6 bases and 6 bases respectively, with 21 bases between them. The germline gives CDR1 MNHEY, CDR2 SMNVEV (reference sequence). The CDR3 spans 15 residues. The CDR3 sequence: CASRVPAPQGFEQYF. CDR3 coding DNA: TGTGCCAGCAGGGTCCCCGCTCCCCAGGGCTTCGAGCAGTACTTC.

Ten or more counts support this clonotype. V usage is TRBV28 and J usage is TRBJ1-3, with 8 bases lining up with TRBD1. This CDR3 is built from 16 residues. V trimming: 6 bases; J trimming: 4 bases; junction bases outside the gene matches: 11. CDR1 is MDHEN, CDR2 SYDVKM, per germline. CDR3 region: CASSTITGGWGNTIYF. CDR3 coding DNA: TGTGCCAGCAGCACAATTACAGGGGGATGGGGAAACACCATATATTTT.

As for this clonotype: This clone may be a read error of a much larger clone one base away. The chain uses TRBV10-2 and TRBJ2-2; 7 bases map to TRBD1. With 8 bases clipped from V and 4 bases from J, the junction kept 10 bases outside the gene matches. CDR3 length: 15 amino acids. CDR1 is WSHSY and CDR2 is SAAADI in the germline V gene. The CDR3, as DNA: TGCGCCAGCCTGAAGGGGGCAGGAGCCACCGGGGAGCTGTTTTTT. This translates into CASLKGAGATGELFF.

The chain recombines TRBV27 with TRBJ2-1; 7 positions match TRBD1. Germline V gene lookup returns CDR1 MNHEY and CDR2 SMNVEV (reference sequence). The trim removed 9 bases at V and 5 bases at J, leaving 10 bases unmatched. This CDR3 spans 14 amino acids. The CDR3 reads CARIPGQNNNEQFF. CDR3 bases: TGTGCCAGAATACCGGGACAGAACAACAATGAGCAGTTCTTC.

This clonotype was recorded many times. This sequence joins TRBV6-5 and TRBJ2-7, with 8 bases that match TRBD2. J gave up 3 bases and V 4 bases, and 8 bases lay outside the gene matches. CDR3 length: 15 amino acids. Germline lookup yields CDR1 MNHEY and CDR2 SVGAGI. CDR3: CASSSRAAGDYEQYF. The CDR3 DNA is TGTGCCAGCAGTTCTCGAGCAGCGGGAGACTACGAGCAGTACTTC.

The chain couples TRBV7-2 to TRBJ2-2, with 7 bases identical to TRBD2. The germline CDR1 and CDR2 sequences are SGHTA and FQGNSA. The CDR3 consists of 16 residues. With 2 bases clipped from V and 6 bases from J, the junction kept 9 bases outside the gene matches. The CDR3 is CASSLQAGALPGELFF. The CDR3 DNA sequence: TGTGCCAGCAGCTTACAGGCGGGAGCGCTCCCCGGGGAGCTGTTTTTT.

The rearrangement links TRBV7-9 to TRBJ2-2; D tentatively fits TRBD1 or TRBD2 (5 bases each). Trimming cost V 1 base and J 4 bases, with 10 bases left between them. There are 15 residues in the CDR3. Germline V gene sequence: CDR1 SEHNR, CDR2 FQNEAQ (reference sequence). CDR3 region: CASSLVTGGTGELFF. CDR3 DNA sequence: TGTGCCAGCAGCTTAGTTACAGGAGGCACCGGGGAGCTGTTTTTT. The variable domain in full, with the rest retrieved from reference TRBV7-9 and TRBJ2-2, is DTGVSQNPRHKITKRGQNVTFRCDPISEHNRLYWYRQTLGQGPEFLTYFQNEAQLEKSRLLSDRFSAERPKGSFSTLEIQRTEQGDSAMYLCASSLVTGGTGELFFGEGSRLTVL.

This chain connects TRBV7-2 to TRBJ2-3; 9 bases are a match to TRBD2. This CDR3 has 17 residues. Trimming removed 0 bases from V and 2 bases from J; junction bases left unmatched: 6. The germline CDR1 and CDR2 sequences are SGHTA and FQGNSA. CDR3 in amino acids: CASSLAASGIHTDTQYF. The CDR3, as DNA: TGTGCCAGCAGCTTAGCCGCTAGCGGGATCCACACAGATACGCAGTATTTT.

V gene TRBV24-1 combines with J gene TRBJ2-1, with a weak D call TRBD1 (6 bases). The germline gives CDR1 KGHDR, CDR2 SFDVKD. Deletions cut 4 bases from V and 10 bases from J, with 13 bases between. The CDR3 is 13 amino acids. CDR3: CATSEPTGPEQFF. CDR3 bases: TGTGCCACCAGTGAACCAACAGGGCCGGAGCAGTTCTTC.

In regard to this clonotype: At one boundary the junction diverges from the germline segment, which might be a read error. The chain joins TRBV4-2 to TRBJ1-4; tentatively, D is TRBD1 (5 bases). The CDR3 loop spans 16 amino acids. Germline values: CDR1 LGHNA, CDR2 YNFKEQ. Here the CDR3 DNA reads TGTGCCAGCAGCCAAGAATACACAGTGGGGCGTGAAAAACTGTTTTTC. Translation gives CASSQEYTVGREKLFF.

This clonotype was counted at least ten times. This chain joins TRBV11-2 and TRBJ2-5, with 9 nucleotides matching TRBD1. Germline trimming cut 5 bases from V and 1 base from J; bases unmatched to any gene: 8. The V gene's germline CDR1 is SGHAT and CDR2 FQNNGV. This CDR3 has 16 amino acids. The chain's CDR3 is CASSRRGDRVQETQYF. The CDR3 nucleotides are TGTGCCAGCAGCCGAAGGGGGGACAGGGTCCAAGAGACCCAGTACTTC.

In this sample, this clonotype turned up many times. The V call is TRBV2, the J call TRBJ2-3; the match to TRBD2 covers 11 bases. The length of the CDR3 is 15 residues. The germline V gene has CDR1 SNHLY and CDR2 FYNNEI. J lost 4 bases, V lost 5 bases, and 5 bases had no gene match. The CDR3 loop is CASSLAGGPSDTQYF. The CDR3, as DNA: TGTGCCAGCAGTTTAGCGGGAGGGCCCTCAGATACGCAGTATTTT.

This clonotype was observed at least ten times. The rearrangement links TRBV3-1 to TRBJ2-5, with unresolved D. This CDR3 has 15 residues. Trimming took off 4 bases at V and 1 base at J, with 13 bases between the two ends. CDR1 and CDR2 from the germline V gene are LGHDT and YNNKEL (reference sequence). The CDR3 is CASSPNLRGQETQYF. The CDR3, as DNA: TGTGCCAGCAGCCCAAATTTAAGAGGCCAAGAGACCCAGTACTTC.

Ten or more counts support this clonotype. This chain connects TRBV27 to TRBJ2-1, with a possible D match to TRBD2 (6 bases). V was shortened by 0 bases and J by 8 bases, with 14 bases between the two germline ends. Germline CDR1 is MNHEY and CDR2 is SMNVEV (reference sequence). CDR3 length: 15 residues. CDR3 DNA: TGTGCCAGCAGTTTATCGATGGAGGGCCTTTATGAGCAGTTCTTC. Protein product: CASSLSMEGLYEQFF.

This clonotype has ten or more counts. The chain has TRBV12-3 or TRBV12-4 and TRBJ2-7; D unclear. The V gene lost 5 bases and the J gene lost 6 bases, with 14 bases spanning the gap. CDR3 length: 13 amino acids. The DNA for the CDR3 is TGTGCCAGCAGTGCTTCAAGTTACGCCGAGCAGTACTTC. Residues: CASSASSYAEQYF.